Following are 28 T cell receptor beta chains from one sample sequenced in a study of technical replicates of blood from a few donors. Data came from immunoSEQ multiplex PCR; TCRdb stores just in-frame clones and leaves some out. The sample records under 95,000 clones, just under 95% being singletons. Sequenced: T cells isolated from PBMCs. The source of these receptors is a human donor in good health.

The chain carries TRBV5-1 and TRBJ1-2; 10 nucleotides align to TRBD1. Germline V gene sequence: CDR1 SGHRS, CDR2 YFSETQ. The CDR3 loop spans 15 amino acids. V lost 1 base to trimming and J lost 8 bases; unmatched junction nucleotides: 8. The DNA of the CDR3 is TGCGCCAGCAGCTTGTATTCCGGGGGACAGGGGGGCTACACCTTC. This codes for CASSLYSGGQGGYTF.

V is TRBV6-5 and J is TRBJ2-5; 7 bases match TRBD2. The CDR3 covers 15 residues. The trim removed 6 bases at V and 1 base at J, leaving 8 bases unmatched. Germline V gene sequence: CDR1 MNHEY, CDR2 SVGAGI. CDR3: CASSRLAAAQETQYF. The CDR3 DNA sequence: TGTGCCAGCAGCAGACTAGCAGCCGCCCAAGAGACCCAGTACTTC.

The chain employs TRBV29-1 and TRBJ2-7, with TRBD1 matching over 8 bases. The CDR3 is made up of 14 amino acids. Germline V gene sequence: CDR1 SQVTM, CDR2 ANQGSEA. The J segment lost 2 bases and the V segment lost 1 base, leaving 4 bases of the junction unmatched. In DNA, the CDR3 is TGCAGCGTTGAAGGGACAGGGACCACCTACGAGCAGTACTTC. It specifies CSVEGTGTTYEQYF.

This chain joins TRBV5-1 and TRBJ2-5, with 14 bases fitting TRBD2. The CDR3 extends over 16 amino acids. V was pared by 4 bases and J by 5 bases, with 7 bases of the junction left unmatched. Germline V gene sequence: CDR1 SGHRS, CDR2 YFSETQ. The CDR3 DNA sequence: TGCGCCAGCAGCCCGACTAGCGGGGGGGCCTTGGAGACCCAGTACTTC. Protein: CASSPTSGGALETQYF.

The chain joins TRBV6-5 to TRBJ2-5; 7 bases match TRBD2. CDR1 is MNHEY and CDR2 is SVGAGI in the germline V gene. This CDR3 spans 15 amino acids. J lost 3 bases, V lost 6 bases, and 10 bases had no gene match. The CDR3 DNA sequence: TGTGCCAGCAGCTTTCACATCGGGGGGAAAGAGACCCAGTACTTC. Protein product: CASSFHIGGKETQYF.

The chain links TRBV19 to TRBJ1-5, with a possible D match to TRBD1 (5 bases). V was cut by 6 bases and J by 3 bases, with 12 bases left in between. CDR1 and CDR2 from the germline V gene are LNHDA and SQIVND (reference sequence). The CDR3 consists of 14 residues. CDR3 protein: CASRRDSLNQPQHF. In nucleotides, the CDR3 is TGTGCCAGTAGGCGGGACTCCCTCAATCAGCCCCAGCATTTT.

The genes are TRBV4-1 and TRBJ2-7; 10 positions agree with TRBD2. The CDR3 is 18 residues long. Germline CDR1 MGHRA, CDR2 YSYEKL. The junction had 11 bases not matched to a gene; V was cut back by 0 bases and J by 3 bases. The CDR3 here is CASSQEGRSLAGVYEQYF. The CDR3, as DNA: TGCGCCAGCAGCCAAGAGGGAAGGTCCCTAGCGGGGGTCTACGAGCAGTACTTC.

V is TRBV27 and J is TRBJ1-5; no reliable D call. The CDR3 contains 14 residues. The germline V gene has CDR1 MNHEY and CDR2 SMNVEV (reference sequence). V was clipped by 7 bases and J by 0 bases, with 10 bases between them. This CDR3 reads CASKPRHSNQPQHF. CDR3 DNA: TGTGCCAGCAAACCCAGACATAGCAATCAGCCCCAGCATTTT.

This clone showed up just a few times. The chain combines TRBV7-9 with TRBJ2-7, with 8 bases identical to TRBD1. With V trimmed by 5 bases and J by 4 bases, 4 bases remained unmatched. From germline, CDR1 is SEHNR and CDR2 FQNEAQ (reference sequence). The length of the CDR3 is 13 residues. CDR3 amino acids: CASSPQGAYEQYF. CDR3 DNA: TGTGCCAGCAGCCCTCAGGGGGCTTACGAGCAGTACTTC. The full variable domain, completed using reference TRBV7-9 and TRBJ2-7, is DTGVSQNPRHKITKRGQNVTFRCDPISEHNRLYWYRQTLGQGPEFLTYFQNEAQLEKSRLLSDRFSAERPKGSFSTLEIQRTEQGDSAMYLCASSPQGAYEQYFGPGTRLTVT.

This chain joins TRBV18 and TRBJ1-2; D perhaps matches TRBD1 (6 bases). Germline lookup yields CDR1 KGHSH and CDR2 LQKENI. This CDR3 is 15 amino acids long. Trimming removed 4 bases at V and 4 bases at J, with 16 bases between. CDR3 bases: TGTGCCAGCTCACGGGATCAACAGGGTGGCTATGGCTACACCTTC. Translating gives CASSRDQQGGYGYTF. Using reference TRBV18 and TRBJ1-2 for the parts outside the CDR3, the full variable domain is NAGVMQNPRHLVRRRGQEARLRCSPMKGHSHVYWYRQLPEEGLKFMVYLQKENIIDESGMPKERFSAEFPKEGPSILRIQQVVRGDSAAYFCASSRDQQGGYGYTFGSGTRLTVV.

The CDR3 DNA follows: TGTGCCAGCAGCTTGGACAGGGTAAACGAGCAGTACTTC. It is translated as CASSLDRVNEQYF. The genes are TRBV11-1 and TRBJ2-7; 8 bases line up with TRBD1. Germline assignment: CDR1 SGHAT and CDR2 FQDESV (reference sequence). The CDR3 is made up of 13 amino acids. After removal of 3 bases from V and 5 bases from J, the junction contained 3 bases not matched to a gene.

V usage is TRBV7-9 and J usage is TRBJ1-2, with 7 bases fitting TRBD1. With V trimmed by 4 bases and J by 2 bases, 1 base remained unmatched. CDR1 and CDR2 from the germline V gene are SEHNR and FQNEAQ (reference sequence). This CDR3 has 13 amino acids. This chain's CDR3 is CASSSRGNYGYTF. The DNA of the CDR3 is TGTGCCAGCAGCTCCAGGGGGAACTATGGCTACACCTTC.

The chain joins TRBV11-2 to TRBJ2-7; 7 positions agree with TRBD1. V lost 4 bases, J lost 3 bases, and 12 bases stayed unmatched. The germline V gene encodes CDR1 SGHAT and CDR2 FQNNGV. This CDR3 contains 16 residues. CDR3 in DNA: TGTGCCAGCAGCTCAGCGAGAGGGGGCTTTAACTACGAGCAGTACTTC. This sequence encodes CASSSARGGFNYEQYF.

The chain combines TRBV6-5 with TRBJ1-2; D perhaps matches TRBD1 (6 bases). The V gene's germline CDR1 is MNHEY and CDR2 SVGAGI. V was shortened by 8 bases and J by 7 bases, with 20 bases between the two germline ends. This CDR3 is built from 14 residues. The CDR3 coding sequence is TGTGCCAGCGGGCGGGGGGGGCTCGCAATTGGCTACACCTTC. Amino acids: CASGRGGLAIGYTF.

The table lists this clone with a count of one. The V gene is TRBV5-4, the J gene TRBJ1-1; D gene uncertain. Germline loops: CDR1 SGHNT, CDR2 YYREEE (reference sequence). The CDR3 loop spans 11 amino acids. V was cut by 2 bases and J by 9 bases, with 8 bases left in between. Written as DNA, the CDR3 is TGTGCCAGCAGCTTCGATGCTAAAGCTTTCTTT. Translating it yields CASSFDAKAFF.

This clone came up a few times. The chain combines TRBV7-9 with TRBJ1-2; maybe TRBD1 (5 bases). Germline V gene data show CDR1 as SEHNR and CDR2 as FQNEAQ (reference sequence). The CDR3 has 10 residues. The V end lost 11 bases, the J end lost 9 bases, and 13 bases lay between the germline ends. The CDR3 protein is CAAGGASYTF. CDR3 DNA: TGTGCCGCCGGTGGGGCTAGCTACACCTTC. Looking up the rest from reference TRBV7-9 and TRBJ1-2 gives the full variable domain: DTGVSQNPRHKITKRGQNVTFRCDPISEHNRLYWYRQTLGQGPEFLTYFQNEAQLEKSRLLSDRFSAERPKGSFSTLEIQRTEQGDSAMYLCAAGGASYTFGSGTRLTVV.

The CDR3 sequence: CASTPPAAGTIANEQFF. CDR3 sequence (DNA): TGTGCCAGCACCCCGCCCGCTGCAGGGACTATAGCCAATGAGCAGTTCTTC. This rearrangement joins TRBV2 to TRBJ2-1; 7 bases line up with TRBD2. Germline V lookup: CDR1 SNHLY, CDR2 FYNNEI. The length of the CDR3 is 17 residues. V was clipped by 7 bases and J by 6 bases; unmatched bases: 18.

V usage is TRBV30 and J usage is TRBJ1-1; no firm D call. V was shortened by 0 bases and J by 8 bases, with 10 bases between the two germline ends. The germline V gene encodes CDR1 GTSNPN and CDR2 SVGIG (reference sequence). The CDR3 covers 12 residues. CDR3 DNA sequence: TGTGCCTGGAGTGTTACGGTGTCGGAAGCTTTCTTT. As protein: CAWSVTVSEAFF.

This chain connects TRBV7-9 to TRBJ1-1; D not resolved. Trimming cost V 0 bases and J 0 bases, with 14 bases left between them. The CDR3 extends over 17 amino acids. The germline V gene has CDR1 SEHNR and CDR2 FQNEAQ (reference sequence). The CDR3 DNA reads TGTGCCAGCAGCTTAGCTAAGGGCGGGAGTGTGAACACTGAAGCTTTCTTT. Translating gives CASSLAKGGSVNTEAFF.

In its sample, this clone was seen once. The gene calls are TRBV28 and TRBJ2-3; TRBD1 might be the D (6 bases). This CDR3 is built from 17 residues. The V and J ends lost 6 bases and 2 bases respectively, with 21 bases between them. Germline assignment: CDR1 MDHEN and CDR2 SYDVKM. The CDR3 DNA follows: TGTGCCAGCAGAAATCAAATCCCCGCAGGGGTCACAGATACGCAGTATTTT. Translation: CASRNQIPAGVTDTQYF.

This clone appeared once. The V gene is TRBV5-1, the J gene TRBJ2-1, with TRBD2 identical over 10 bases. The CDR3 contains 18 residues. After removal of 4 bases from V and 8 bases from J, the junction contained 18 bases not matched to a gene. In germline, CDR1 is SGHRS, CDR2 YFSETQ. Here the CDR3 DNA reads TGCGCCAGCAGCATCCCCAGCAAAAAGCGGGAGGGCCTTTATGAGCAGTTCTTC. The encoded protein is CASSIPSKKREGLYEQFF. Based on the CDR3 plus reference TRBV5-1 and TRBJ2-1, the full variable domain is KAGVTQTPRYLIKTRGQQVTLSCSPISGHRSVSWYQQTPGQGLQFLFEYFSETQRNKGNFPGRFSGRQFSNSRSEMNVSTLELGDSALYLCASSIPSKKREGLYEQFFGPGTRLTVL.

The CDR3 DNA reads TGTGCCAGCAGTTCCTTACAGGGATTGAACACTGAAGCTTTCTTT. Translated: CASSSLQGLNTEAFF. The chain uses TRBV27 and TRBJ1-1; possible D gene TRBD1, 6 bases. Germline loops: CDR1 MNHEY, CDR2 SMNVEV (reference sequence). Trimming took off 4 bases at V and 0 bases at J, with 12 bases between the two ends. This CDR3 spans 15 amino acids.

The genes are TRBV5-6 and TRBJ1-5; 10 bases agree with TRBD1. This CDR3 comprises 16 residues. V lost 4 bases, J lost 7 bases, and 11 bases stayed unmatched. CDR1 SGHDT and CDR2 YYEEEE come from the germline V gene. The CDR3 loop is CASSLTGGWERQPQHF. As DNA, the CDR3 is TGTGCCAGCAGCCTGACAGGGGGCTGGGAAAGACAGCCCCAGCATTTT. The full variable domain, in which reference TRBV5-6 and TRBJ1-5 provide the parts outside the CDR3, is DAGVTQSPTHLIKTRGQQVTLRCSPKSGHDTVSWYQQALGQGPQFIFQYYEEEERQRGNFPDRFSGHQFPNYSSELNVNALLLGDSALYLCASSLTGGWERQPQHFGDGTRLSIL.

The gene calls are TRBV14 and TRBJ2-5, with 9 bases matching TRBD1. The CDR3 contains 15 residues. The V segment lost 4 bases and the J segment 4 bases; nucleotides outside the gene matches: 7. Germline loops: CDR1 SGHDN, CDR2 FVKESK. This chain's CDR3 is CASSPRDRVAETQYF. In DNA form, the CDR3 reads TGTGCCAGCAGCCCACGGGACAGGGTAGCAGAGACCCAGTACTTC. The whole variable domain, remainder taken from reference TRBV14 and TRBJ2-5, is EAGVTQFPSHSVIEKGQTVTLRCDPISGHDNLYWYRRVMGKEIKFLLHFVKESKQDESGMPNNRFLAERTGGTYSTLKVQPAELEDSGVYFCASSPRDRVAETQYFGPGTRLLVL.

As concerns this clone: The junction departs from the called germline gene at one end, perhaps through a read error. This chain connects TRBV28 to TRBJ2-2; 7 nucleotides align to TRBD1. Germline-derived CDR1 and CDR2 are MDHEN and SYDVKM. The CDR3 length is 16 residues. CDR3 in DNA: TGTGCCAGCAGTCTATGGGACAGCCACAACACCGGGGAGCTGTTTTTT. This sequence encodes CASSLWDSHNTGELFF.

The chain joins TRBV6-5 to TRBJ1-1, with D unresolved. The CDR3 is 15 amino acids. Trimming stripped 2 bases from V and 0 bases from J, with 10 bases between. Germline CDR1 is MNHEY and CDR2 is SVGAGI. CDR3 sequence reads: CASSYRRRMNTEAFF. CDR3 bases: TGTGCCAGCAGTTACAGGAGACGGATGAACACTGAAGCTTTCTTT.

The chain links TRBV6-6 to TRBJ2-7; 7 bases are a match to TRBD2. CDR3 size: 12 residues. CDR1 MNHNY and CDR2 SVGAGI come from the germline V gene (reference sequence). V was clipped by 8 bases and J by 3 bases; unmatched bases: 4. CDR3 sequence: CASLSGDYEQYF. The CDR3 DNA follows: TGTGCCAGCCTCAGCGGGGACTACGAGCAGTACTTC.

In its sample, this clone was seen once. The chain joins TRBV4-1 to TRBJ1-6; tentatively, D is TRBD1 (5 bases). V dropped 4 bases and J dropped 7 bases, with 11 bases sitting between them. CDR1 is MGHRA and CDR2 is YSYEKL in the germline V gene. The CDR3 loop spans 14 amino acids. The CDR3 DNA sequence: TGCGCCAGCAGCCCCCCAGGGTACAATTCACCCCTCCACTTT. Its protein product is CASSPPGYNSPLHF.